Here is one TCR beta chain with its context. Its antigen target is currently unknown. The junction departs from the called germline gene at one end, perhaps through a read error. The label giving this sample's time point can be read as: baseline before first vaccination. The vaccinee samples were drawn from two UK trials, COV001 and COV002, one of which was a single-blind randomized controlled phase 2/3 trial testing AZD1222 (ChAdOx1 nCoV-19) in healthy adults. Trial participant PBMC samples were collected at day 0 and day 28 after the second dose for TCRbeta chain sequencing. These data originate in a study of T cell responses to AZD1222 COVID-19 vaccine (dated by TCRdb to the early 2020s). As for the study more broadly: AZD1222 recipients given second doses at about 4 weeks or at about 12 weeks were pooled, since spike-specific TCR depth and breadth were not found to differ between the two schedules. A total of 233 trial participants underwent TCR sequencing, of whom nearly 210 had received two doses of AZD1222 and around 25 had received two doses of the MenACWY control vaccine. Trial participants were enrolled by age into 18-55, 56-69 and 70-plus year subgroups, with approximately 150, 30 and 60 TCR-sequenced participants respectively. Beyond this particular receptor, the publication reports: Because no day 14 peak-response samples were available, repertoires were characterized only after the peak T cell response. In the small 56-69-year group, the increase in depth fell short of significance, most likely because of low power. The whole spike protein was spanned by vaccine-associated CD4 TCRs, and dominant responses were seen in regions 160-218 and 743-854. Conclusions about previously exposed vaccinees were limited because only six AZD1222 recipients were SARS-CoV-2 seropositive at baseline. Spike-specific TCR breadth and depth rose significantly after two AZD1222 doses compared with day 0 and with MenACWY recipients. Participants were mostly white British and included more females than males, and it was suggested by the authors that clonal diversity may have been underestimated. Nearly half of unique spike-specific TCRs reportedly recognized epitopes outside regions mutated in the B.1.351 and B.1.1.7 variants.

The CDR3 regions of human TCRbeta chains were analyzed by immunosequencing. The study's own analysis went as follows. TCRs in the repertoires were compared against a reference library of SARS-CoV-2-specific TCRs that had been generated with the MIRA antigen-specificity platform. Breadth was defined as the fraction of unique TCRs that were SARS-CoV-2-associated. Depth was defined as the fraction of total T cells that were SARS-CoV-2-associated. Using the MIRA data, each spike-specific TCR was mapped to the spike region that the TCR reacts to and placed in a CD4 or CD8 class. Log10-transformed breadth and depth values were compared by one-way ANOVA with Sidak's multiple comparisons tests. TCRdb holds this immuneACCESS table with in-frame rearrangements only. Some clones are missing; in checked studies, unresolved V genes explain under half, and the rest has no known cause. That table furnishes V, J and clone size, whereas the DNA furnished D and trimming. In all, the sample holds approximately 100,000 clones, and roughly 88% of those were seen once. The ten largest account for approximately 17% of the sample.

From its cysteine to its phenylalanine, the CDR3 spans 14 amino acids. The CDR3 DNA has 42 bases and is translated from base 1. The germline V gene yields SQVTM for CDR1 and ANQGSEA for CDR2. The chain was built from TRBV29-1 and TRBJ1-2, with the D gene too uncertain to name. This receptor was identified in an adult in good health. The sample was peripheral blood, taken on day 0 of AZD1222 vaccination. DNA sequence: TGCAGCGTGGAAGTGGAAGGGTCTAACTATGGCTACACCTTC. This codes for CSVEVEGSNYGYTF.